These 29 T cell receptor beta chains originate from one sample sequenced in a study of CD8 T cells in ankylosing spondylitis. Study findings and constraints: Several highly homologous variants formed a TCR beta motif that appeared characteristic of ankylosing spondylitis blood.

TCRdb redid the calling of the 5' RACE reads with MiXCR, one entry per CDR3 protein. The sample holds around 890,000 distinct CDR3 sequences; roughly 12% are singletons and the top ten take approximately 0.5%. These TCRs' antigens remain unknown. Sequencing was done on a sample of blood, either unsorted or a sorted T cell fraction (not recorded which). Receptors were obtained from a male donor with ankylosing spondylitis.

The J gene is TRBJ1-6, the V gene TRBV20-1, with D perhaps TRBD1 (5 bases). The CDR3 is made up of 13 amino acids. V was shortened by 7 bases and J by 6 bases, with 13 bases between the two germline ends. Germline V CDR1 and CDR2: DFQATT, SNEGSKA (reference sequence). The CDR3: CSGHRDVNSPLHF. CDR3 nucleotide sequence: TGCAGTGGGCACCGGGACGTTAATTCACCCCTCCACTTT.

J is TRBJ2-7 and V is TRBV5-1; 13 nucleotides align to TRBD2. The CDR3 spans 15 residues. CDR1 is SGHRS and CDR2 is YFSETQ in the germline V gene. Trimming cost V 4 bases and J 7 bases; bases outside gene matches: 8. The CDR3: CASSPGLAGAWEQYF. CDR3 DNA sequence: TGCGCCAGCAGCCCAGGACTAGCGGGAGCTTGGGAGCAGTACTTC.

This chain joins TRBV7-6 and TRBJ2-2, with D unclear. The CDR3 is made up of 14 amino acids. Trimming removed 4 bases at V and 2 bases at J, with 8 bases between. Germline V lookup: CDR1 SGHVS, CDR2 FNYEAQ. The CDR3 here is CASSSEANTGELFF. The DNA of the CDR3 is TGTGCCAGCAGCTCCGAAGCCAACACCGGGGAGCTGTTTTTT. Combining the CDR3 with reference TRBV7-6 and TRBJ2-2 gives the whole variable domain GAGVSQSPRYKVTKRGQDVALRCDPISGHVSLYWYRQALGQGPEFLTYFNYEAQQDKSGLPNDRFSAERPEGSISTLTIQRTEQRDSAMYRCASSSEANTGELFFGEGSRLTVL.

This clonotype was detected only a few times. The V and J genes are TRBV5-1 and TRBJ1-2; no firm D call. Deletions cut 2 bases from V and 4 bases from J, with 18 bases between. Germline-derived CDR1 and CDR2 are SGHRS and YFSETQ. The CDR3 covers 16 residues. The CDR3 loop reads CASSLSPPRVGYGYTF. The CDR3 nucleotides read TGCGCCAGCAGCTTAAGCCCGCCGAGAGTGGGCTATGGCTACACCTTC.

Many counts were recorded for this clonotype. J is TRBJ1-6 and V is TRBV7-3, with 7 nucleotides matching TRBD1. Germline trimming cut 4 bases from V and 5 bases from J; bases unmatched to any gene: 8. The CDR3 loop spans 16 amino acids. From germline, CDR1 is SGHTA and CDR2 FQGTGA. The CDR3 coding sequence is TGTGCCAGCAGCTCCTCCGGGACAGACGATAATTCACCCCTCCACTTT. This gives the protein CASSSSGTDDNSPLHF.

There are many counts of this clonotype. The chain links TRBV5-5 to TRBJ2-1; D is undetermined. Germline V gene data show CDR1 as SGHKS and CDR2 as YYEKEE (reference sequence). V was clipped by 5 bases and J by 9 bases, with 12 bases between them. This CDR3 has 12 amino acids. This CDR3 is CASRLGPTEQFF. CDR3 sequence (DNA): TGTGCCAGCAGGCTAGGACCGACTGAGCAGTTCTTC. Looking up the rest from reference TRBV5-5 and TRBJ2-1 gives the full variable domain: DAGVTQSPTHLIKTRGQQVTLRCSPISGHKSVSWYQQVLGQGPQFIFQYYEKEERGRGNFPDRFSARQFPNYSSELNVNALLLGDSALYLCASRLGPTEQFFGPGTRLTVL.

The chain links TRBV5-1 to TRBJ2-7; 7 nucleotides agree with TRBD1. The germline V gene has CDR1 SGHRS and CDR2 YFSETQ. This CDR3 region has 14 residues. Losses at the gene ends were 0 bases for V and 4 bases for J; bases not matched to a gene: 4. DNA for the CDR3: TGCGCCAGCAGCTTGGCCAACAGGGGTTACGAGCAGTACTTC. As protein: CASSLANRGYEQYF.

The CDR3 here is CASSQEGGRALDTQYF. Written as DNA, the CDR3 is TGCGCCAGCAGCCAAGAGGGCGGGAGGGCCTTAGATACGCAGTATTTT. V and J are TRBV4-3 and TRBJ2-3; 9 bases match TRBD2. Trimming removed 0 bases from V and 5 bases from J; junction bases left unmatched: 6. The CDR3 runs to 16 residues. Germline values: CDR1 LGHNA, CDR2 YSLEER.

This clonotype was counted at least ten times. The chain couples TRBV29-1 to TRBJ1-3; no clear D gene. Germline V CDR1 and CDR2: SQVTM, ANQGSEA. Trimming stripped 6 bases from V and 4 bases from J, with 16 bases between. The CDR3 loop spans 14 amino acids. The CDR3 protein is CSVVVGARGNTIYF. In DNA form, the CDR3 reads TGCAGCGTGGTGGTTGGAGCACGAGGAAACACCATATATTTT.

The chain uses TRBV7-2 and TRBJ2-2; D gene ambiguous. With 0 bases removed from V and 3 bases from J, the gap between germline ends came to 8 bases. This CDR3 has 15 amino acids. Germline V CDR1 and CDR2: SGHTA, FQGNSA. CDR3 DNA: TGTGCCAGCAGCTTAGCGCGGTCTGACACCGGGGAGCTGTTTTTT. Amino acids: CASSLARSDTGELFF.

This clonotype has just a few counts. CDR3 sequence reads: CASSPGLGGDTQYF. DNA for the CDR3: TGCGCCAGCAGCCCCGGACTAGGAGGGGATACGCAGTATTTT. The chain employs TRBV5-1 and TRBJ2-3, with 7 bases lining up with TRBD2. The germline V gene has CDR1 SGHRS and CDR2 YFSETQ. The length of the CDR3 is 14 residues. V shed 4 bases, J shed 6 bases, and the junction held 8 bases outside the gene matches.

J is TRBJ2-5 and V is TRBV7-2; D perhaps matches TRBD1 (6 bases). Germline lookup yields CDR1 SGHTA and CDR2 FQGNSA. The CDR3 runs 14 residues. The V end was cut by 4 bases, the J end by 3 bases, with 12 bases between. The CDR3 DNA reads as TGTGCCAGCAGCTCGAGGACAGCAAAAGAGACCCAGTACTTC. Amino acid sequence: CASSSRTAKETQYF.

A few counts support this clonotype. The chain couples TRBV20-1 to TRBJ2-7; TRBD2 agrees at 11 bases. Trimming took 6 bases from V and 7 from J; bases not matched to a gene: 14. The CDR3 runs 15 residues. The germline V gene has CDR1 DFQATT and CDR2 SNEGSKA (reference sequence). CDR3 region: CSAGDTSGSMYEQYF. In DNA form, the CDR3 reads TGCAGTGCCGGGGACACTAGCGGGAGTATGTATGAGCAGTACTTC.

This clonotype has a handful of counts. V and J are TRBV20-1 and TRBJ2-3; D might be TRBD2 (5 bases). This CDR3 has 13 amino acids. Trimming took off 6 bases at V and 2 bases at J, with 12 bases between the two ends. Germline V gene lookup returns CDR1 DFQATT and CDR2 SNEGSKA (reference sequence). The CDR3 DNA is TGCAGTGCCTCCAGAGGGATCACAGATACGCAGTATTTT. Its protein product is CSASRGITDTQYF.

This chain joins TRBV10-3 and TRBJ1-1; TRBD1 agrees at 7 bases. The trim removed 8 bases at V and 3 bases at J, leaving 3 bases unmatched. Germline CDR1 is ENHRY and CDR2 is SYGVKD. The CDR3 length is 12 residues. For the CDR3, the DNA is TGTGCCATCGGTCAGGGGGACACTGAAGCTTTCTTT. Its translation is CAIGQGDTEAFF.

The chain joins TRBV4-2 to TRBJ1-6, with TRBD1 as a possible D gene (6 bases). V was clipped by 2 bases and J by 0 bases, with 11 bases between them. Germline CDR1 is LGHNA and CDR2 is YNFKEQ. The length of the CDR3 is 17 residues. The CDR3 sequence: CASSQTTGTSYNSPLHF. CDR3 sequence (DNA): TGTGCCAGCAGCCAAACAACAGGGACCTCCTATAATTCACCCCTCCACTTT.

A few counts support this clonotype. The rearrangement links TRBV15 to TRBJ2-3; TRBD2 is a possible D gene (6 bases). Trimming removed 8 bases from V and 1 base from J, with 13 bases in between. The germline gives CDR1 LNHNV, CDR2 YYDKDF (reference sequence). The length of the CDR3 is 14 residues. CDR3 DNA: TGTGCCACCGGAGGGCGGGACGGCACAGATACGCAGTATTTT. Amino acid sequence: CATGGRDGTDTQYF. Looking up the rest from reference TRBV15 and TRBJ2-3 gives the full variable domain: DAMVIQNPRYQVTQFGKPVTLSCSQTLNHNVMYWYQQKSSQAPKLLFHYYDKDFNNEADTPDNFQSRRPNTSFCFLDIRSPGLGDTAMYLCATGGRDGTDTQYFGPGTRLTVL.

This clonotype showed up many times. The rearrangement uses TRBV10-3 and TRBJ1-6; D might be TRBD1 (6 bases). The germline gives CDR1 ENHRY, CDR2 SYGVKD. The CDR3 contains 13 residues. The germline V and J ends were trimmed by 5 bases and 7 bases, with 9 bases remaining between them. The CDR3 sequence is CAISRQENSPLHF. Here the CDR3 DNA reads TGTGCCATCAGTAGACAGGAAAATTCACCCCTCCACTTT.

This clonotype was counted only a few times. V usage is TRBV7-3 and J usage is TRBJ1-1, with a tentative D call TRBD1 (5 bases). This CDR3 is built from 13 residues. With 5 bases removed from V and 4 bases from J, the gap between germline ends came to 11 bases. CDR1 and CDR2 from the germline V gene are SGHTA and FQGTGA. In DNA, the CDR3 is TGTGCCAGCAGCGGGGCAGGTCCCACTGAAGCTTTCTTT. It codes for CASSGAGPTEAFF.

This clonotype has more than one count but fewer than ten. The rearrangement uses TRBV29-1 and TRBJ1-2; D is undetermined. The germline V and J ends were trimmed by 1 base and 1 base, with 10 bases remaining between them. The germline gives CDR1 SQVTM, CDR2 ANQGSEA. There are 14 residues in the CDR3. CDR3 coding DNA: TGCAGCGTTGAAGGGACGGTCCTTAACTATGGCTACACCTTC. As protein: CSVEGTVLNYGYTF.

This clonotype appeared a few times. The rearrangement links TRBV27 to TRBJ2-7; 10 bases agree with TRBD1. The CDR3 runs 15 residues. The J segment lost 2 bases and the V segment lost 6 bases, leaving 7 bases of the junction unmatched. Germline lookup yields CDR1 MNHEY and CDR2 SMNVEV (reference sequence). DNA of the CDR3: TGTGCCAGCAGGACCGGGACAGGGGCGACCTACGAGCAGTACTTC. It specifies CASRTGTGATYEQYF.

V and J are TRBV5-1 and TRBJ1-5; TRBD1 matches 9 bases. V gave up 7 bases and J gave up 4 bases; unmatched junction bases: 9. Germline V CDR1 and CDR2: SGHRS, YFSETQ. The CDR3 covers 15 residues. Here the CDR3 DNA reads TGCGCCAGCTCCATTGGGACAGGGTGGAATCAGCCCCAGCATTTT. Its protein product is CASSIGTGWNQPQHF.

The table lists this clonotype with a few counts. The chain has TRBV5-1 and TRBJ1-4; D remains ambiguous. The CDR3 is made up of 15 amino acids. Germline assignment: CDR1 SGHRS and CDR2 YFSETQ. V dropped 2 bases and J dropped 4 bases, with 12 bases sitting between them. The CDR3 DNA sequence: TGCGCCAGCAGCTTCTCGGGTTTGGATAATGAAAAACTGTTTTTT. Amino acids: CASSFSGLDNEKLFF. Using reference TRBV5-1 and TRBJ1-4 for the parts outside the CDR3, the full variable domain is KAGVTQTPRYLIKTRGQQVTLSCSPISGHRSVSWYQQTPGQGLQFLFEYFSETQRNKGNFPGRFSGRQFSNSRSEMNVSTLELGDSALYLCASSFSGLDNEKLFFGSGTQLSVL.

The rearrangement links TRBV4-1 to TRBJ2-7; 8 positions agree with TRBD1. The trim removed 5 bases at V and 3 bases at J, leaving 6 bases unmatched. Germline CDR1 is MGHRA and CDR2 is YSYEKL. The CDR3 extends over 14 amino acids. CDR3 nucleotides: TGCGCCAGCAGCAGACCGGGACAGGACTACGAGCAGTACTTC. Translation gives CASSRPGQDYEQYF.

The chain employs TRBV12-3 or TRBV12-4 and TRBJ1-1, with no clear D. The V end was cut by 5 bases, the J end by 1 base, with 14 bases between. CDR3 size: 15 residues. The CDR3 sequence is CASSDIGRTNTEAFF. As DNA, the CDR3 is TGTGCCAGCAGTGACATCGGACGGACGAACACTGAAGCTTTCTTT.

This clonotype was observed at least ten times. The rearrangement links TRBV20-1 to TRBJ2-1; D is uncertain. Germline assignment: CDR1 DFQATT and CDR2 SNEGSKA (reference sequence). The ends were cut back, 4 bases at V and 5 bases at J, with 3 bases in the middle. This CDR3 spans 10 amino acids. This chain's CDR3 is CSAIHNEQFF. In DNA form, the CDR3 reads TGCAGTGCTATCCACAATGAGCAGTTCTTC.

In its sample, this clonotype was seen a few times. The chain recombines TRBV27 with TRBJ2-6; D not resolved. This CDR3 has 15 residues. CDR1 MNHEY and CDR2 SMNVEV come from the germline V gene (reference sequence). The ends were cut back, 0 bases at V and 4 bases at J, with 7 bases in the middle. The CDR3 reads CASSLSGLGANVLTF. The CDR3 DNA reads as TGTGCCAGCAGTTTATCAGGTCTGGGGGCCAACGTCCTGACTTTC.

CDR3 sequence reads: CSVELFTSGSSGANVLTF. The CDR3 DNA follows: TGCAGCGTTGAACTTTTCACGTCAGGCAGCTCTGGGGCCAACGTCCTGACTTTC. This chain joins TRBV29-1 and TRBJ2-6; D not resolved. The CDR3 loop spans 18 amino acids. The V end lost 2 bases, the J end lost 0 bases, and 17 bases lay between the germline ends. The V gene's germline CDR1 is SQVTM and CDR2 ANQGSEA.

The rearrangement links TRBV6-1 to TRBJ1-5; the D gene is possibly TRBD1 (5 bases). V shed 5 bases and J shed 3 bases, with 11 bases lying between them. Germline V gene lookup returns CDR1 MNHNS and CDR2 SASEGT. This CDR3 spans 14 amino acids. For the CDR3, the DNA is TGTGCCAGCAGTAAAGGACACCTCAATCAGCCCCAGCATTTT. Protein product: CASSKGHLNQPQHF.